These 25 T cell receptor beta chains came from one sample sequenced in a study of T cell repertoires in cytomegalovirus infection. TCRdb analysed the reads with MiXCR anew, one entry per CDR3 protein. The sample holds hundreds of thousands of distinct CDR3 sequences, 30% to 40% seen once. No antigen is known for these receptors. The input for sequencing was cultured PBMCs, taken from culture after CMV antigen stimulation. Receptor source: a human donor in good health (CMV status not recorded). Some clones in this sample may be carry-over from other donors' samples.

In its sample, this clonotype was seen once. The chain couples TRBV7-2 to TRBJ2-1; TRBD2 matches at 9 bases. This CDR3 spans 14 amino acids. V lost 5 bases, J lost 7 bases, and 6 bases stayed unmatched. Germline values: CDR1 SGHTA, CDR2 FQGNSA. The CDR3: CASSPGTSLNEQFF. For the CDR3, the DNA is TGTGCCAGCAGCCCAGGGACTAGCTTGAATGAGCAGTTCTTC.

This clonotype has more than one count but fewer than ten. The V call is TRBV7-2, the J call TRBJ2-5; TRBD2 agrees at 15 bases. The V gene's germline CDR1 is SGHTA and CDR2 FQGNSA. The CDR3 extends over 17 amino acids. Trimming cost V 6 bases and J 4 bases; bases outside gene matches: 9. This CDR3 is CASRRTSGRALGETQYF. The CDR3, as DNA: TGTGCCAGCAGGAGGACTAGCGGGAGGGCCCTCGGAGAGACCCAGTACTTC.

The chain recombines TRBV5-4 with TRBJ1-5; no firm D call. CDR3 length: 14 residues. V gave up 1 base and J gave up 0 bases, with 5 bases separating them. The germline V gene encodes CDR1 SGHNT and CDR2 YYREEE (reference sequence). In nucleotides, the CDR3 is TGTGCCAGCAGCTTGCGGAATAGCAATCAGCCCCAGCATTTT. Amino acid sequence: CASSLRNSNQPQHF.

The rearrangement links TRBV29-1 to TRBJ1-1; D gene ambiguous. From germline, CDR1 is SQVTM and CDR2 ANQGSEA. Trimming cost V 4 bases and J 4 bases, with 13 bases left between them. The CDR3 is made up of 13 amino acids. The CDR3 DNA sequence: TGCAGCGTTGTTAACACATGGGGCACTGAAGCTTTCTTT. This encodes CSVVNTWGTEAFF. Variable domain in full (rest from reference TRBV29-1 and TRBJ1-1): SAVISQKPSRDICQRGTSLTIQCQVDSQVTMMFWYRQQPGQSLTLIATANQGSEATYESGFVIDKFPISRPNLTFSTLTVSNMSPEDSSIYLCSVVNTWGTEAFFGQGTRLTVV.

The table lists this clonotype with a few counts. V and J are TRBV6-2 or TRBV6-3 and TRBJ2-7, with 8 bases lining up with TRBD1. Looked up from germline, CDR1 is MNHEY and CDR2 is SVGEGT. The CDR3 has 11 amino acids. The J segment lost 5 bases and the V segment lost 11 bases, leaving 5 bases of the junction unmatched. This CDR3 reads CAGGQGHEQYF. CDR3 coding DNA: TGTGCCGGAGGACAGGGCCACGAGCAGTACTTC.

This clonotype has just a few counts. The chain employs TRBV5-1 and TRBJ2-7; TRBD2 might be the D (5 bases). The germline CDR1 and CDR2 sequences are SGHRS and YFSETQ. This CDR3 is built from 14 residues. V was clipped by 4 bases and J by 0 bases, with 11 bases between them. The CDR3: CASSLGEGSYEQYF. The DNA of the CDR3 is TGCGCCAGCAGCCTAGGAGAGGGCTCCTACGAGCAGTACTTC.

This clonotype appeared many times. The V gene is TRBV7-2, the J gene TRBJ2-2, with TRBD2 matching over 14 bases. The CDR3 sequence is 16 residues long. J lost 7 bases, V lost 5 bases, and 6 bases had no gene match. CDR1 SGHTA and CDR2 FQGNSA come from the germline V gene. This chain's CDR3 is CASSRLAGGHGGELFF. The CDR3 coding sequence is TGTGCCAGCAGCCGACTAGCGGGAGGGCATGGCGGGGAGCTGTTTTTT. The full variable domain, rest sourced from reference TRBV7-2 and TRBJ2-2, is GAGVSQSPSNKVTEKGKDVELRCDPISGHTALYWYRQSLGQGLEFLIYFQGNSAPDKSGLPSDRFSAERTGGSVSTLTIQRTQQEDSAVYLCASSRLAGGHGGELFFGEGSRLTVL.

The chain recombines TRBV5-1 with TRBJ2-1; 8 positions agree with TRBD2. V lost 5 bases, J lost 7 bases, and 11 bases stayed unmatched. Per germline, CDR1 SGHRS and CDR2 YFSETQ. The CDR3 totals 15 residues. The CDR3: CASRSSGSGENEQFF. For the CDR3, the DNA is TGCGCCAGCAGATCGAGCGGGAGCGGGGAAAATGAGCAGTTCTTC.

Here the CDR3 DNA reads TGTGCCAGCAGTCCCCTCGGCGGACAGAACACTGAAGCTTTCTTT. Its protein product is CASSPLGGQNTEAFF. V usage is TRBV27 and J usage is TRBJ1-1, with D possibly TRBD1 on 5 matching bases. The ends were cut back, 5 bases at V and 1 base at J, with 14 bases in the middle. Germline CDR1 is MNHEY and CDR2 is SMNVEV (reference sequence). The CDR3 contains 15 residues.

Ten or more counts support this clonotype. The chain couples TRBV7-2 to TRBJ2-1; 13 bases agree with TRBD2. The CDR3 totals 18 residues. Germline V gene lookup returns CDR1 SGHTA and CDR2 FQGNSA. Trimming took 5 bases from V and 1 from J; bases not matched to a gene: 8. The CDR3 here is CASSLERLAGGSYNEQFF. The DNA of the CDR3 is TGTGCCAGCAGCCTAGAACGACTAGCGGGAGGATCCTACAATGAGCAGTTCTTC.

The CDR3 region has the DNA TGTGCCAGCTCGCGACTAGCGGGAGTGGGAGCTGCCTACGAGCAGTACTTC. Translated: CASSRLAGVGAAYEQYF. The chain has TRBV2 and TRBJ2-7, with 12 bases identical to TRBD2. The V gene's germline CDR1 is SNHLY and CDR2 FYNNEI. The junction had 13 bases not matched to a gene; V was cut back by 8 bases and J by 2 bases. This CDR3 contains 17 residues.

This clonotype has more than one count but fewer than ten. The chain recombines TRBV7-6 with TRBJ1-4; TRBD1 agrees at 7 bases. Germline V lookup: CDR1 SGHVS, CDR2 FNYEAQ. V shed 0 bases and J 8 bases; nucleotides not matched to a gene: 15. The CDR3 consists of 18 residues. The CDR3: CASSLARRQGSPGEKLFF. The CDR3 DNA is TGTGCCAGCAGCTTAGCGCGTCGACAGGGATCGCCGGGGGAAAAACTGTTTTTT.

In this sample, this clonotype turned up a few times. The chain combines TRBV6-2 or TRBV6-3 with TRBJ2-5; unclear D gene. This CDR3 comprises 13 residues. With 2 bases removed from V and 2 bases from J, the gap between germline ends came to 6 bases. From germline, CDR1 is MNHEY and CDR2 SVGEGT. CDR3 sequence (DNA): TGTGCCAGCAGTTACGGCCTACAAGAGACCCAGTACTTC. Its translation: CASSYGLQETQYF.

This clonotype was picked up a small number of times. V usage is TRBV28 and J usage is TRBJ2-1; D remains unclear. Germline CDR1 reads MDHEN; CDR2 reads SYDVKM. This CDR3 comprises 13 residues. Trimming pared 7 bases from V and 9 bases from J, leaving 16 bases between. The CDR3 coding sequence is TGTGCCAGCAATCCCCCGTCCTCGAGTGAGCAGTTCTTC. Amino acids: CASNPPSSSEQFF. Using reference TRBV28 and TRBJ2-1 for the parts outside the CDR3, the full variable domain is DVKVTQSSRYLVKRTGEKVFLECVQDMDHENMFWYRQDPGLGLRLIYFSYDVKMKEKGDIPEGYSVSREKKERFSLILESASTNQTSMYLCASNPPSSSEQFFGPGTRLTVL.

The genes are TRBV5-8 and TRBJ1-1; D remains ambiguous. V lost 0 bases to trimming and J lost 10 bases, with 10 bases between them. This CDR3 comprises 12 residues. Germline-derived CDR1 and CDR2 are SGHTS and YDEGEE. The CDR3 DNA is TGTGCCAGCAGCTTGGCCAATAGGAGAGCTTTCTTT. Encoded protein: CASSLANRRAFF.

A few counts support this clonotype. The rearrangement links TRBV2 to TRBJ1-2; 12 positions match TRBD1. The CDR3 sequence is 14 residues long. V shed 6 bases, J shed 8 bases, and the junction held 7 bases outside the gene matches. Germline V CDR1 and CDR2: SNHLY, FYNNEI. The CDR3 region is CASSGDRGRGGYTF. The CDR3, as DNA: TGTGCCAGCAGCGGGGACAGGGGGCGCGGCGGCTACACCTTC.

The genes are TRBV6-1 and TRBJ2-1; tentatively, D is TRBD1 or TRBD2 (5 bases each). Germline V CDR1 and CDR2: MNHNS, SASEGT. This CDR3 contains 15 residues. V dropped 5 bases and J dropped 6 bases, with 17 bases sitting between them. CDR3 loop: CASSWGTGIGNEQFF. CDR3 sequence (DNA): TGTGCCAGCAGTTGGGGGACGGGGATAGGCAATGAGCAGTTCTTC.

This clonotype showed up many times. This chain uses TRBV7-2 with TRBJ1-5; 9 nucleotides match TRBD1. Per the germline V gene, CDR1 is SGHTA and CDR2 is FQGNSA. J was trimmed by 7 bases and V by 3 bases; bases with no gene match: 1. The length of the CDR3 is 13 residues. CDR3 sequence reads: CASSFDRGQPQHF. The CDR3 DNA reads as TGTGCCAGCAGCTTTGACAGGGGGCAGCCCCAGCATTTT. The full variable domain, in which reference TRBV7-2 and TRBJ1-5 provide the parts outside the CDR3, is GAGVSQSPSNKVTEKGKDVELRCDPISGHTALYWYRQSLGQGLEFLIYFQGNSAPDKSGLPSDRFSAERTGGSVSTLTIQRTQQEDSAVYLCASSFDRGQPQHFGDGTRLSIL.

The chain employs TRBV27 and TRBJ2-5; 7 positions match TRBD2. Trimming cost V 3 bases and J 1 base; bases outside gene matches: 8. From germline, CDR1 is MNHEY and CDR2 SMNVEV (reference sequence). The CDR3 consists of 16 residues. The CDR3 is CASSFLTSDSQETQYF. The CDR3 DNA reads as TGTGCCAGCAGTTTTCTAACTAGCGATTCCCAAGAGACCCAGTACTTC.

A few counts support this clonotype. The genes are TRBV7-2 and TRBJ2-3; TRBD2 might be the D (6 bases). Germline lookup yields CDR1 SGHTA and CDR2 FQGNSA. Trimming removed 3 bases at V and 6 bases at J, with 10 bases between. The CDR3 spans 13 residues. The CDR3 sequence: CASSFDGGDTQYF. CDR3 DNA sequence: TGTGCCAGCAGCTTTGATGGGGGGGATACGCAGTATTTT.

This clonotype was seen more than once but under ten times. V usage is TRBV6-5 and J usage is TRBJ1-1; D might be TRBD1 (5 bases). CDR1 and CDR2 from the germline V gene are MNHEY and SVGAGI. The length of the CDR3 is 14 residues. V was trimmed by 6 bases and J by 1 base, leaving 12 bases between them. The CDR3 DNA is TGTGCCAGCAGCCGGGGACGGAGGAACACTGAAGCTTTCTTT. This sequence encodes CASSRGRRNTEAFF.

This clonotype has just a few counts. The V gene is TRBV27, the J gene TRBJ2-1; 9 bases agree with TRBD2. V was clipped by 6 bases and J by 9 bases; unmatched bases: 15. CDR3 length equals 16 residues. CDR1 is MNHEY, CDR2 SMNVEV, per germline (reference sequence). CDR3 sequence reads: CASSPIKVAGALEQFF. As DNA, the CDR3 is TGTGCCAGCAGCCCCATTAAGGTAGCGGGAGCGCTTGAGCAGTTCTTC.

The chain links TRBV6-6 to TRBJ1-5; D is undetermined. The CDR3 contains 12 residues. The germline V and J ends were trimmed by 4 bases and 7 bases, with 8 bases remaining between them. Germline CDR1 and CDR2: MNHNY and SVGAGI (reference sequence). CDR3 loop: CASSSYRQPQHF. The CDR3 nucleotides are TGTGCCAGCAGTTCATATCGACAGCCCCAGCATTTT.

V and J are TRBV13 and TRBJ2-7, with 9 bases identical to TRBD2. Germline CDR1 is PRHDT and CDR2 is FYEKMQ (reference sequence). The trim removed 3 bases at V and 5 bases at J, leaving 8 bases unmatched. There are 15 residues in the CDR3. CDR3 in DNA: TGTGCCAGCAGCTTTTTAGCGGGAGAGGGCAACGAGCAGTACTTC. Translating it yields CASSFLAGEGNEQYF.

This clonotype appeared many times. The gene calls are TRBV10-3 and TRBJ1-5; 9 nucleotides match TRBD1. The V gene end was trimmed by 6 bases and the J gene end by 0 bases; junction bases not matched to a gene: 6. This CDR3 is built from 16 residues. In germline, CDR1 is ENHRY, CDR2 SYGVKD. CDR3 amino acids: CAISRDRAYSNQPQHF. In DNA form, the CDR3 reads TGTGCCATCAGCCGGGACAGGGCTTATAGCAATCAGCCCCAGCATTTT.